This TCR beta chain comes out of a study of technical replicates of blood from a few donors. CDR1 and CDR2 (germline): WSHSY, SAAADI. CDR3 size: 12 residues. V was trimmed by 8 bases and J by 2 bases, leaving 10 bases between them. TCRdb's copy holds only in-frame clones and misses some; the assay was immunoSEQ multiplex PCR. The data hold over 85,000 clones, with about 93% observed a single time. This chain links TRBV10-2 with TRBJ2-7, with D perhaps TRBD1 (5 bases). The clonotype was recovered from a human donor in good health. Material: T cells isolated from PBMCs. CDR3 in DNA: TGCGCCAGCGAGGCAGGGCCCTACGAGCAGTACTTC. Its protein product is CASEAGPYEQYF.